The entry below gives a single T cell receptor (beta chain) sequence along with its context. As yet, its antigen is unknown. Authors' processing steps: In the immunoSEQ data, sequences were junction-only and lacked quality scores, so filtering differed. Libraries were prepared by immunoSEQ multiplex PCR; TCRdb keeps only in-frame clonotypes and omits some of them. The DNA was the basis for D and trimming; V, J and clone size are from that table. Of about 520,000 clones listed, around 96% are singletons. This sample stems from a study of shared clonotypes between healthy human individuals. Notes on the study in general: Rarefaction exposed incomplete sorted-subset sequencing despite large depth.

Germline lookup yields CDR1 MDHEN and CDR2 SYDVKM. The CDR3 runs 15 residues. Trimming removed 5 bases at V and 0 bases at J, with 13 bases between. This receptor was obtained from a woman aged 25 to 39 in good health. Sequencing input: naive CD4+ T cells sorted from blood. Subset in this sample: CD45RA+ positively selected. The genes are TRBV28 and TRBJ1-1; TRBD1 is a possible D gene (6 bases). CDR3 bases: TGTGCCAGCAGTCTCGGTAGGGACATGAACACTGAAGCTTTCTTT. It translates to CASSLGRDMNTEAFF.